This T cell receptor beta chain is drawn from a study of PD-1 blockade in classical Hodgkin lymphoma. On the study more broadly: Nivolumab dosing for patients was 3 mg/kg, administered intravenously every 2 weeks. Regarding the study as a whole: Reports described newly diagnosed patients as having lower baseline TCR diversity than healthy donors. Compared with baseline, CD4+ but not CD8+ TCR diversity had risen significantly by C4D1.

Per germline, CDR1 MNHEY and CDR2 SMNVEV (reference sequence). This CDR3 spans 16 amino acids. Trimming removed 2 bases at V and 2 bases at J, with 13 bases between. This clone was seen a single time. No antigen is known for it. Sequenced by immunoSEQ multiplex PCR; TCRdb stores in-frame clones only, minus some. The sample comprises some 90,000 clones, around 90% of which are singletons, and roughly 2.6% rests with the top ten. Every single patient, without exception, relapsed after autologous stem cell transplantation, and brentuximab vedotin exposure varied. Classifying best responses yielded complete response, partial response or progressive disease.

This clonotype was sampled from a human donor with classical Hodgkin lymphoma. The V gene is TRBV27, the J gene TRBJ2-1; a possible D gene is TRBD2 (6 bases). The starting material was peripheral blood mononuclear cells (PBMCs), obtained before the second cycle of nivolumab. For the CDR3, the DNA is TGTGCCAGCAGTTTAGACCCGGGAGTAACCTACAATGAGCAGTTCTTC. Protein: CASSLDPGVTYNEQFF.